The sequence of this T cell receptor beta chain was determined in a study of T cells expressing NK-cell markers. Study details: From sorted CD3+CD56+NKG2C+, CD3+CD56+NKG2C- and CD3+CD56-NKG2C+ T cells came the TCR beta repertoires. Within the sequenced cohort of eight donors, seven exhibited HCMV seropositivity and one was seronegative.

As to this clonotype: What it binds is not known.

Per germline, CDR1 MNHEY and CDR2 SVGAGI. CDR3 length: 13 residues. TCRdb reprocessed the 5' RACE reads and stores each CDR3 protein as one record, lacking DNA. Reported are 500,000 to 700,000 distinct CDR3 sequences; the ten largest clones contain 3% to 4.5%. Study-wide points: Questions lingered over whether expanded NKG2C+ T cell clones were HCMV-specific. Roughly six of the donors carried dominant NKG2C+ clonotypes that took up about 1.0-7.0% of their CD8+ T cells.

The rearrangement links TRBV6-5 to TRBJ2-1; TCRdb's assignment of TRBD1 cannot be checked, as there is no DNA. Sequenced material: blood T cells: a sorted CD56 or NKG2C T cell subset, CD4+ or CD8+ T cells, or bulk PBMC T cells (not recorded which). The source is a man younger than 35 in good health. CDR3 residues: CASSNRGTNEQFF.